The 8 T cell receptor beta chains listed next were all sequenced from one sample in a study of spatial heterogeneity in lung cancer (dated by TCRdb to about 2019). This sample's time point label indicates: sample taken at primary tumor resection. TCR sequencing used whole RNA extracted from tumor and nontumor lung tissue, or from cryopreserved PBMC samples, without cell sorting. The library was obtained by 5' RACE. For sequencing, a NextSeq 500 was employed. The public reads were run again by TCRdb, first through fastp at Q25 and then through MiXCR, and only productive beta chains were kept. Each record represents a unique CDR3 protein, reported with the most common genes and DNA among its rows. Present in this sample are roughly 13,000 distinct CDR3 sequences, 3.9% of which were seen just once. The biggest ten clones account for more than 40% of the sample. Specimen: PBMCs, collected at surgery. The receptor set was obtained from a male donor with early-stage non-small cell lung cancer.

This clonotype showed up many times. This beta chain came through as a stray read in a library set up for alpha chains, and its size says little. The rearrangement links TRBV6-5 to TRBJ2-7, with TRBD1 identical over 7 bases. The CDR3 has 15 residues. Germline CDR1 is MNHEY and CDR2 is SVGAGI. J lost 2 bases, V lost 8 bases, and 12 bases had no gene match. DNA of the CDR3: TGTGCCAGCTCTTCTCAATGGGACAGCCCCTACGAGCAGTACTTC. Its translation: CASSSQWDSPYEQYF.

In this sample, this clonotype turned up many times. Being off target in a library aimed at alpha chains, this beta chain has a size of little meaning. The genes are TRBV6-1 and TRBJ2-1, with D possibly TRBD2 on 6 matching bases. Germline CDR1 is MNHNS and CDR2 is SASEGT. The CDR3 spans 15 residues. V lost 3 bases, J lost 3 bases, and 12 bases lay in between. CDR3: CASSDRRAFYNEQFF. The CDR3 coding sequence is TGTGCCAGCAGTGACCGGAGGGCCTTCTACAATGAGCAGTTCTTC.

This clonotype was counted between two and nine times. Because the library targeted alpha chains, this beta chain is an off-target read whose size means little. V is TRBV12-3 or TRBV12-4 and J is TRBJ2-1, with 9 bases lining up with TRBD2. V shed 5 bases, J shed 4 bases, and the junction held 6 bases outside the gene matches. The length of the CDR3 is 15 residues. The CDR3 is CASSPWTSEYNEQFF. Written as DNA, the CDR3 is TGTGCCAGCAGTCCGTGGACTAGCGAGTACAATGAGCAGTTCTTC.

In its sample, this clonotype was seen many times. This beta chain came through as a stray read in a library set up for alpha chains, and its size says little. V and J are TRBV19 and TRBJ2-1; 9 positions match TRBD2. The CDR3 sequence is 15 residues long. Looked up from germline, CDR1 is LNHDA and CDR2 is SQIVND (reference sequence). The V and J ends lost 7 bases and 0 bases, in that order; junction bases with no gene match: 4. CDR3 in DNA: TGTGCCAGTAAGGGACTAGCCCACTCCTACAATGAGCAGTTCTTC. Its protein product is CASKGLAHSYNEQFF.

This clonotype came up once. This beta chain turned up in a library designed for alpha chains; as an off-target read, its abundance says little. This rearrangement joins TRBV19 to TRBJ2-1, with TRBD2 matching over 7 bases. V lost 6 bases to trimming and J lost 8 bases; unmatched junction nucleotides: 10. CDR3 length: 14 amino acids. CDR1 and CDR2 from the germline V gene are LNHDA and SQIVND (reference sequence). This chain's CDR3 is CASRYRGLGDEQFF. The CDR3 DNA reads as TGTGCCAGTAGGTACCGAGGACTAGGCGATGAGCAGTTCTTC.

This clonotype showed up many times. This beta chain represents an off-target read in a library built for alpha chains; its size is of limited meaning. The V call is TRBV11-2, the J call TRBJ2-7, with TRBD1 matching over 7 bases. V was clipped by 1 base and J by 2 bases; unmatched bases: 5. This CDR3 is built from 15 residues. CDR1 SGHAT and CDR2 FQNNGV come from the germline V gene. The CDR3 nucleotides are TGTGCCAGCAGCTTAGGGGACAGCTCTACCTACGAGCAGTACTTC. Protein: CASSLGDSSTYEQYF.

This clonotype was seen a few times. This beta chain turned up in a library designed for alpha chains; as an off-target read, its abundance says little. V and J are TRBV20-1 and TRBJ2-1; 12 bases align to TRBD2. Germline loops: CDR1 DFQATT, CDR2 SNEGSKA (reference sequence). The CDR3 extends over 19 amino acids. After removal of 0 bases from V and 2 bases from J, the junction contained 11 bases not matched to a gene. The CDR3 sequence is CSARDRASGRALAYNEQFF. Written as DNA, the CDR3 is TGCAGTGCTAGAGATCGGGCTAGCGGGAGGGCCCTCGCCTACAATGAGCAGTTCTTC.

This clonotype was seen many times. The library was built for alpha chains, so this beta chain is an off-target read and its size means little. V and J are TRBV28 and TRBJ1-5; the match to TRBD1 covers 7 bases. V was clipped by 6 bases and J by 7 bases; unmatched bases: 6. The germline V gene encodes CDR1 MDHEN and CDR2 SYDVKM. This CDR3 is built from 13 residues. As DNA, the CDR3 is TGTGCCAGCAGAAAGACAGGGTCGCAGCCCCAGCATTTT. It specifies CASRKTGSQPQHF.